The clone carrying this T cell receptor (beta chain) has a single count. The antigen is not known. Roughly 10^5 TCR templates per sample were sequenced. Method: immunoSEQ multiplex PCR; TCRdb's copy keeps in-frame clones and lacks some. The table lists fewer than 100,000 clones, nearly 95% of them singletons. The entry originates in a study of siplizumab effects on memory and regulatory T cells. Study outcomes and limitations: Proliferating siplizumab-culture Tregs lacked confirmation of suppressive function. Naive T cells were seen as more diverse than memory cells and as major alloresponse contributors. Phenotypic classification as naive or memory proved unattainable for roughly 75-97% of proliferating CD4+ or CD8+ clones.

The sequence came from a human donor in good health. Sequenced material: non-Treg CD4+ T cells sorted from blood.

CDR3 loop: CASSPRNQPQHF. Here the CDR3 DNA reads TGTGCCAGCAGTCCCAGAAATCAGCCCCAGCATTTT. V is TRBV6-5 and J is TRBJ1-5; D remains unclear. CDR3 length: 12 amino acids. Trimming took off 5 bases at V and 4 bases at J, with 6 bases between the two ends. Germline CDR1 is MNHEY and CDR2 is SVGAGI.